Below, 8 T cell receptor beta chains from the same sample are listed, as sequenced in a study of cytomegalovirus exposure and HLA in healthy donors. Primers included in the PCR were 60 Vbeta and 13 Jbeta primers. Generated by immunoSEQ multiplex PCR, the TCRdb table keeps only in-frame clones and is missing some. The sample carries about 160,000 clones, roughly 70% recorded once. The sequencing sample was made of PBMCs. The receptors shown here come from a woman aged 45-60 years in good health and CMV-seropositive.

The J gene is TRBJ2-7, the V gene TRBV6-1; 9 bases fit TRBD1. Germline CDR1 reads MNHNS; CDR2 reads SASEGT. The CDR3 contains 16 residues. J was trimmed by 7 bases and V by 0 bases; bases with no gene match: 10. The CDR3 spells CASSEATGQGRREQYF. In nucleotides, the CDR3 is TGTGCCAGCAGTGAAGCAACGGGACAGGGTCGGAGGGAGCAGTACTTC.

This rearrangement joins TRBV5-1 to TRBJ1-2; 10 positions match TRBD1. Trimming took 4 bases from V and 3 from J; bases not matched to a gene: 3. Per germline, CDR1 SGHRS and CDR2 YFSETQ. The CDR3 length is 14 residues. The chain's CDR3 is CASSDRGLYYGYTF. In DNA, the CDR3 is TGCGCCAGCAGCGACAGGGGGCTTTACTATGGCTACACCTTC.

The chain joins TRBV6-6 to TRBJ2-2, with D hard to call. Germline values: CDR1 MNHNY, CDR2 SVGAGI (reference sequence). This CDR3 has 13 residues. Trimming pared 2 bases from V and 6 bases from J, leaving 7 bases between. This CDR3 is CASSYVISGELFF. As DNA, the CDR3 is TGTGCCAGCAGTTACGTAATTTCCGGGGAGCTGTTTTTT.

This chain links TRBV7-8 with TRBJ2-2, with D tentatively TRBD1 (6 bases). Deletions cut 5 bases from V and 6 bases from J, with 19 bases between. CDR1 is SGHVS and CDR2 is FQNEAQ in the germline V gene. This CDR3 spans 16 amino acids. The CDR3 coding sequence is TGTGCCAGCAGCGCTCGAAACCGCGGACAGCCCGGGGAGCTGTTTTTT. Amino acid sequence: CASSARNRGQPGELFF. The full variable domain, completed using reference TRBV7-8 and TRBJ2-2, is GAGVSQSPRYKVAKRGQDVALRCDPISGHVSLFWYQQALGQGPEFLTYFQNEAQLDKSGLPSDRFFAERPEGSVSTLKIQRTQQEDSAVYLCASSARNRGQPGELFFGEGSRLTVL.

The chain employs TRBV7-9 and TRBJ1-1, with D tentatively TRBD1 (6 bases). This CDR3 is built from 15 residues. V was cut by 5 bases and J by 5 bases, with 18 bases left in between. CDR1 SEHNR and CDR2 FQNEAQ come from the germline V gene (reference sequence). The CDR3 DNA is TGTGCCAGCAGCCCCTCAGGGGCCCGAGGAACTGAAGCTTTCTTT. Its translation is CASSPSGARGTEAFF.

The chain combines TRBV7-9 with TRBJ2-7, with TRBD1 matching over 7 bases. V gave up 1 base and J gave up 8 bases; unmatched junction bases: 5. Germline CDR1 is SEHNR and CDR2 is FQNEAQ (reference sequence). The CDR3 covers 13 residues. The CDR3 loop reads CASSLVGDSKQYF. The CDR3 DNA reads as TGTGCCAGCAGCTTAGTCGGGGACAGTAAGCAGTACTTC.

This clone has a handful of counts. Here the CDR3 reads CASGSLGSRGRVGTEAFF. DNA for the CDR3: TGTGCTAGTGGTTCTTTGGGGTCCAGGGGGCGCGTGGGCACTGAAGCTTTCTTT. J is TRBJ1-1 and V is TRBV12-5, with TRBD1 matching 8 bases. V shed 4 bases and J 4 bases; nucleotides not matched to a gene: 17. The germline V gene has CDR1 LGHNT and CDR2 FRNRAP. The CDR3 is 18 amino acids.

This chain connects TRBV5-1 to TRBJ1-2; no firm D call. The germline gives CDR1 SGHRS, CDR2 YFSETQ. V was cut by 0 bases and J by 7 bases, with 16 bases left in between. This CDR3 spans 15 amino acids. The CDR3 region is CASSLGDTVFCGYTF. DNA for the CDR3: TGCGCCAGCAGCTTGGGTGACACGGTTTTCTGTGGCTACACCTTC.